This entry describes one T cell receptor (beta chain). Its antigen is unknown. In germline, CDR1 is LNHDA, CDR2 SQIVND (reference sequence). The CDR3 is 14 residues long. V lost 3 bases, J lost 5 bases, and 6 bases stayed unmatched. With 60 Vbeta and 13 Jbeta primers, the PCR was carried out. Per the authors' pipeline: Some 10 million of tens of millions of unique TCR beta chains were shared, per a later count. TCRdb keeps only in-frame clones here, not all; method: immunoSEQ multiplex PCR. V, J and clone size were drawn from that table, and D and trimming were deduced from the DNA. In the table there are 100,000 or so clones, around 77% of which are singletons. These data come from a study of cytomegalovirus exposure and HLA in healthy donors. Background on the study: Earlier findings included some 120 million unique TCR beta sequences obtained from about 180 million T cells.

Study-level points and caveats: There were reportedly fewer N-insertions in an Asian-associated ancestry cluster than the approximately 640-donor mean, in a later analysis.

The origin of this receptor is a man aged 35-49 years in good health and CMV-seropositive. The chain links TRBV19 to TRBJ2-7, with 8 bases fitting TRBD1. Input material: PBMCs. CDR3 nucleotide sequence: TGTGCCAGTAGTATCTGGGGACAGGTCCACGAGCAGTACTTC. This translates into CASSIWGQVHEQYF.